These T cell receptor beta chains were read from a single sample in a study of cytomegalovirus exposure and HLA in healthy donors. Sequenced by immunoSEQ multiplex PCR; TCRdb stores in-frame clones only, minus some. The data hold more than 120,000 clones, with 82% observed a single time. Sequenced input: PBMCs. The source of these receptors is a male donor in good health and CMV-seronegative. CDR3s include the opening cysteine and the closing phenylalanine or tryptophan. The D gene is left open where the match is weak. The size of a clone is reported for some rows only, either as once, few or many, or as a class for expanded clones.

CDR3 DNA: TGTGCCAGCAGCCAAGATTTTCGGCTAGCGGGAGGTGCCCGCGAGCAGTACTTC
CDR3 protein: CASSQDFRLAGGAREQYF
V gene: TRBV4-2
D gene: TRBD2
clone size: few
J gene: TRBJ2-7

CDR3 DNA: TGTGCCAGCAGCTTAGGGGGGAGCGAAGAAGAGACCCAGTACTTC
CDR3 protein: CASSLGGSEEETQYF
V gene: TRBV7-3
D gene: -
clone size: once
J gene: TRBJ2-5

CDR3 DNA: TGTGCCAGCAGCGCTGACAGGGGAGGTGAAAAACTGTTTTTT
CDR3 protein: CASSADRGGEKLFF
V gene: TRBV7-2
D gene: TRBD1
clone size: -
J gene: TRBJ1-4

CDR3 DNA: TGTGCCAGCAGCTTGGGGACTCCCGAAGAGCAGTTCTTC
CDR3 protein: CASSLGTPEEQFF
V gene: TRBV5-6
D gene: -
clone size: -
J gene: TRBJ2-1

CDR3 DNA: TGTGCCAGCAGCGCGAGGCCACGGGACTACTACGAGCAGTACTTC
CDR3 protein: CASSARPRDYYEQYF
V gene: TRBV5-6
D gene: TRBD2
clone size: -
J gene: TRBJ2-7

CDR3 DNA: TGTGCCAGCAGCTTGGGGTCCCGGGATGGAGGCAATGAGCAGTTCTTC
CDR3 protein: CASSLGSRDGGNEQFF
V gene: TRBV5-4
D gene: -
clone size: -
J gene: TRBJ2-1

CDR3 DNA: TGTGCCAGCAGTTACCAGGCAGGGCTTAGCACAGATACGCAGTATTTT
CDR3 protein: CASSYQAGLSTDTQYF
V gene: TRBV6-5
D gene: -
clone size: -
J gene: TRBJ2-3

CDR3 DNA: TGTGCCAGCAGTTCTGGGAGTACCTACGAGCAGTACTTC
CDR3 protein: CASSSGSTYEQYF
V gene: TRBV6-5
D gene: -
clone size: -
J gene: TRBJ2-7

CDR3 DNA: TGCAGCGTTCGCGGGGCTTCGAAACACGAGCAGTACTTC
CDR3 protein: CSVRGASKHEQYF
V gene: TRBV29-1
D gene: -
clone size: -
J gene: TRBJ2-7

CDR3 DNA: TGTGCCAGCACCCACGGAGGGAGTCTTCAGTACTTC
CDR3 protein: CASTHGGSLQYF
V gene: TRBV6-5
D gene: -
clone size: -
J gene: TRBJ2-5

CDR3 DNA: TGTGCCAGCAGCTTAAGACAGGGTCCGAGCAATCAGCCCCAGCATTTT
CDR3 protein: CASSLRQGPSNQPQHF
V gene: TRBV11-3
D gene: TRBD1
clone size: few
J gene: TRBJ1-5

CDR3 DNA: TGTGCCAGCAGCTTACAGGGGACCGGACGTTCCTACGAGCAGTACTTC
CDR3 protein: CASSLQGTGRSYEQYF
V gene: TRBV7-8
D gene: -
clone size: once
J gene: TRBJ2-7

CDR3 DNA: TGTGCCAGTAGTATAGGAGGGGTAGGGGGCCACAATGAGCAGTTCTTC
CDR3 protein: CASSIGGVGGHNEQFF
V gene: TRBV19
D gene: TRBD1
clone size: -
J gene: TRBJ2-1

CDR3 DNA: TGTGCCAGCAGTGATGAGATCCGAGACTACGAGCAGTACTTC
CDR3 protein: CASSDEIRDYEQYF
V gene: TRBV2
D gene: -
clone size: -
J gene: TRBJ2-7

CDR3 DNA: TGTGCCAGCAGAGGGGGACAGGATGGCTACACCTTC
CDR3 protein: CASRGGQDGYTF
V gene: TRBV28
D gene: TRBD1
clone size: -
J gene: TRBJ1-2

CDR3 DNA: TGTGCCAGCAGCCCTGGACAGGGAGGTAATGAAAAACTGTTTTTT
CDR3 protein: CASSPGQGGNEKLFF
V gene: TRBV7-9
D gene: TRBD1
clone size: -
J gene: TRBJ1-4

CDR3 DNA: TGTGCCAGCAGTTACTCTGGACTATCCGCTGAGCAGTTCTTC
CDR3 protein: CASSYSGLSAEQFF
V gene: TRBV6-5
D gene: -
clone size: -
J gene: TRBJ2-1

CDR3 DNA: TGTGCCAGCGGTGGAGGGTACGAGCAGTACTTC
CDR3 protein: CASGGGYEQYF
V gene: TRBV28
D gene: -
clone size: -
J gene: TRBJ2-7

CDR3 DNA: TGCGCCAGCAGCCAAGAATGGTTAGGAGGACAGGTGGTTCCCAAACGGGCGCCTGAAGCTTTCTTT
CDR3 protein: CASSQEWLGGQVVPKRAPEAFF
V gene: TRBV4-1
D gene: TRBD1
clone size: -
J gene: TRBJ1-1

CDR3 DNA: TGCGCCAGCAGCCAAGACTCTATAGCGGGAGGCGCCTACGAGCAGTACTTC
CDR3 protein: CASSQDSIAGGAYEQYF
V gene: TRBV4-3
D gene: TRBD2
clone size: -
J gene: TRBJ2-7

CDR3 DNA: TGTGCCAGCAGTGCCGGGACAGCCTTTGCCGCGGATACGCAGTATTTT
CDR3 protein: CASSAGTAFAADTQYF
V gene: TRBV6-4
D gene: TRBD1
clone size: few
J gene: TRBJ2-3

CDR3 DNA: TGTGCCAGCCACCAGGGGCAAGAGACCCAGTACTTC
CDR3 protein: CASHQGQETQYF
V gene: TRBV28
D gene: -
clone size: -
J gene: TRBJ2-5

CDR3 DNA: TGCGCCAGCAGCCCCGGGACAGGGGTTTCCTACGAGCAGTACTTC
CDR3 protein: CASSPGTGVSYEQYF
V gene: TRBV5-1
D gene: TRBD1
clone size: -
J gene: TRBJ2-7

CDR3 DNA: TGCGCCAGCAGCCGGGGCCCCGGCACAGATACGCAGTATTTT
CDR3 protein: CASSRGPGTDTQYF
V gene: TRBV4-3
D gene: -
clone size: few
J gene: TRBJ2-3

CDR3 DNA: TGTGCCAGTAGGGACAGGGCGACAGATACGCAGTATTTT
CDR3 protein: CASRDRATDTQYF
V gene: TRBV19
D gene: TRBD1
clone size: once
J gene: TRBJ2-3

CDR3 DNA: TGTGCCAGCAGCTTGGGAGGGACTAGCGGCCACAATGAGCAGTTCTTC
CDR3 protein: CASSLGGTSGHNEQFF
V gene: TRBV5-4
D gene: TRBD2
clone size: -
J gene: TRBJ2-1

CDR3 DNA: TGTGCCAGCAGCTTGGCGCAGGGACTAGCGAGCGAGCAGTACTTC
CDR3 protein: CASSLAQGLASEQYF
V gene: TRBV5-8
D gene: TRBD2
clone size: -
J gene: TRBJ2-7

CDR3 DNA: TGTGCCAGCAGCTTAGCAGCGTTCACAGATACGCAGTATTTT
CDR3 protein: CASSLAAFTDTQYF
V gene: TRBV7-2
D gene: -
clone size: -
J gene: TRBJ2-3

CDR3 DNA: TGTGCCAGCAGGGCGACAGGACCTGAAGCTTTCTTT
CDR3 protein: CASRATGPEAFF
V gene: TRBV5-4
D gene: -
clone size: few
J gene: TRBJ1-1

CDR3 DNA: TGTGCCAGCAGCCTACTGGGACTCCTCTACAATGAGCAGTTCTTC
CDR3 protein: CASSLLGLLYNEQFF
V gene: TRBV7-9
D gene: -
clone size: -
J gene: TRBJ2-1

CDR3 DNA: TGTGCCAGCAGCTCAGACTCGACAGCCCCTAACTATGGCTACACCTTC
CDR3 protein: CASSSDSTAPNYGYTF
V gene: TRBV5-6
D gene: -
clone size: -
J gene: TRBJ1-2

CDR3 DNA: TGTGCCAGCAGCGCGGGGGATGGCAATCAGCCCCAGCATTTT
CDR3 protein: CASSAGDGNQPQHF
V gene: TRBV5-4
D gene: -
clone size: -
J gene: TRBJ1-5

CDR3 DNA: TGTGCCAGCAGTCTGCGGGGGGACTCCTACGAGCAGTACTTC
CDR3 protein: CASSLRGDSYEQYF
V gene: TRBV6-5
D gene: TRBD2
clone size: -
J gene: TRBJ2-7

CDR3 DNA: TGCGCCAGCAGCTTGGCCCAGGGTCCCTACGAGCAGTACTTC
CDR3 protein: CASSLAQGPYEQYF
V gene: TRBV5-1
D gene: -
clone size: -
J gene: TRBJ2-7

CDR3 DNA: TGCGCCAGCAGCCCACCTTCAGCGGGAGGTCTGGGCGAGCAGTACTTC
CDR3 protein: CASSPPSAGGLGEQYF
V gene: TRBV4-1
D gene: TRBD2
clone size: -
J gene: TRBJ2-7

CDR3 DNA: TGCGCCAGCAGCCAAGATAGGGCTAGCGGGAGATACGAGCAGTACTTC
CDR3 protein: CASSQDRASGRYEQYF
V gene: TRBV4-3
D gene: TRBD2
clone size: -
J gene: TRBJ2-7

CDR3 DNA: TGTTCCAGCAGCCTCCTTAGGAGTGGGACTCCCCTCGACGAGCAGTACTTC
CDR3 protein: CSSSLLRSGTPLDEQYF
V gene: TRBV7-9
D gene: -
clone size: few
J gene: TRBJ2-7

CDR3 DNA: TGTGCCAGCAGTCAGGGGGAGGCGGACTCCTACGAGCAGTACTTC
CDR3 protein: CASSQGEADSYEQYF
V gene: TRBV6-5
D gene: -
clone size: -
J gene: TRBJ2-7

CDR3 DNA: TGTGCCAGCAGCGCATCAGCGGGGGGGATACAAGAGACCCAGTACTTC
CDR3 protein: CASSASAGGIQETQYF
V gene: TRBV9
D gene: TRBD2
clone size: -
J gene: TRBJ2-5

CDR3 DNA: TGTGCCAGCAGCTCGGGGAGACAGGCAAAGCGATACTTC
CDR3 protein: CASSSGRQAKRYF
V gene: TRBV7-9
D gene: -
clone size: -
J gene: TRBJ2-7

CDR3 DNA: TGTGCCATCGACGTCGGTCTTGGAGCAGGGACTGAAGCTTTCTTT
CDR3 protein: CAIDVGLGAGTEAFF
V gene: TRBV6-5
D gene: -
clone size: once
J gene: TRBJ1-1

CDR3 DNA: TGTGCCAGCAGCGGGGGACTAGCGGGAGTCGAGCAGTACTTC
CDR3 protein: CASSGGLAGVEQYF
V gene: TRBV9
D gene: TRBD2
clone size: few
J gene: TRBJ2-7

CDR3 DNA: TGTGCCAGCAGTTTTTTGGGAGGGGCACCCCGGGAGCTGTTTTTT
CDR3 protein: CASSFLGGAPRELFF
V gene: TRBV28
D gene: TRBD2
clone size: -
J gene: TRBJ2-2

CDR3 DNA: TGTGCCAGCAGTTACTCCAGGACTACCTCTGGAAACACCATATATTTT
CDR3 protein: CASSYSRTTSGNTIYF
V gene: TRBV6-5
D gene: -
clone size: -
J gene: TRBJ1-3

CDR3 DNA: TGTGCCAGCAGCTTTCCCCGAGGGGGAAAATACGAGCAGTACTTC
CDR3 protein: CASSFPRGGKYEQYF
V gene: TRBV5-6
D gene: -
clone size: -
J gene: TRBJ2-7

CDR3 DNA: TGTGCCAGCAGTGCTGGGCGGGGGAACCAAGAGACCCAGTACTTC
CDR3 protein: CASSAGRGNQETQYF
V gene: TRBV28
D gene: TRBD2
clone size: -
J gene: TRBJ2-5

CDR3 DNA: TGTGCCAGCAGTTTATCCAGAATCCTGAACACTGAAGCTTTCTTT
CDR3 protein: CASSLSRILNTEAFF
V gene: TRBV27
D gene: -
clone size: -
J gene: TRBJ1-1

CDR3 DNA: TGTGCCAGCAGCCAAAACAGGGGGCTCGATGAGCAGTTCTTC
CDR3 protein: CASSQNRGLDEQFF
V gene: TRBV13
D gene: TRBD1
clone size: -
J gene: TRBJ2-1

CDR3 DNA: TGTGCCAGCAGTTACTCTTGGACTAGCCTTAATGAGCAGTTCTTC
CDR3 protein: CASSYSWTSLNEQFF
V gene: TRBV6-5
D gene: TRBD2
clone size: -
J gene: TRBJ2-1

CDR3 DNA: TGTGCCAGCAGCCTAGGACAGGGGGCTTACGAGCAGTACTTC
CDR3 protein: CASSLGQGAYEQYF
V gene: TRBV7-3
D gene: TRBD1
clone size: -
J gene: TRBJ2-7

CDR3 DNA: TGCGCCAGCAGCCCCAGCAAGACTAGAAGCTACGAGCAGTACTTC
CDR3 protein: CASSPSKTRSYEQYF
V gene: TRBV5-1
D gene: -
clone size: once
J gene: TRBJ2-7

CDR3 DNA: TGTGCCAGCAGCGGGGACAGGACCTATGGCTACACCTTC
CDR3 protein: CASSGDRTYGYTF
V gene: TRBV6-5
D gene: TRBD1
clone size: once
J gene: TRBJ1-2